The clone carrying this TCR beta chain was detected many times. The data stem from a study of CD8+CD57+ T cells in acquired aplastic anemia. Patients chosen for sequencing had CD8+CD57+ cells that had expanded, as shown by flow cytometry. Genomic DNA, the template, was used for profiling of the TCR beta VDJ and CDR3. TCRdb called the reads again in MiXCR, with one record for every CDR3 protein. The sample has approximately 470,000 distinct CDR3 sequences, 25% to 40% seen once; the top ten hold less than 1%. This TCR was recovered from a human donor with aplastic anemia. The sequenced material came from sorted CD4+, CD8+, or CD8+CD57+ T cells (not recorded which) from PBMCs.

The CDR3 sequence: CASSVETDSPLHF. Written as DNA, the CDR3 is TGTGCCAGCAGCGTAGAAACAGATTCACCCCTCCACTTT. The rearrangement joins TRBV9 to TRBJ1-6; D gene uncertain. Germline V gene sequence: CDR1 SGDLS, CDR2 YYNGEE. V lost 0 bases and J 8 bases, leaving 6 bases between the germline ends. The CDR3 totals 13 residues.